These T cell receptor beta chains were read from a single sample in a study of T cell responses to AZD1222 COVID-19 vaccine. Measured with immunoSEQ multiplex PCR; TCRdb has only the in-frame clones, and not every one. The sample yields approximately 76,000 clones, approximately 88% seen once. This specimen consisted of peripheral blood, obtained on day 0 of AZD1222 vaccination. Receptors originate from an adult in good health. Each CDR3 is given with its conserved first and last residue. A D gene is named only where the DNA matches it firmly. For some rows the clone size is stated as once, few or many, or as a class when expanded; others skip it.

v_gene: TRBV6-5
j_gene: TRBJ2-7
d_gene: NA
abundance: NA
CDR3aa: CASSYSFGGSTYEQYF
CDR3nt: TGTGCCAGCAGTTACTCGTTCGGTGGATCCACCTACGAGCAGTACTTC

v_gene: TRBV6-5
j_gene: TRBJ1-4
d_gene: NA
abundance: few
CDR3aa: CASSSSGTEKLFF
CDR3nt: TGTGCCAGCAGTTCGTCCGGGACAGAAAAACTGTTTTTT

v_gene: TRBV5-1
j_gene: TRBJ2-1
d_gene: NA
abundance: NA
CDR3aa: CASSSPGGEQFF
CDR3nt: TGCGCCAGCTCCTCCCCAGGAGGTGAGCAGTTCTTC

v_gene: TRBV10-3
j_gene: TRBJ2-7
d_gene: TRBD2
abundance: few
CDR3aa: CAISGTSSYEQYF
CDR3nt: TGTGCCATCAGTGGGACTAGCTCCTACGAGCAGTACTTC

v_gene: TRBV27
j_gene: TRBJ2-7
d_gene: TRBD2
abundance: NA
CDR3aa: CASSLSGGMRLEQYF
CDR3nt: TGTGCCAGCAGTTTATCGGGGGGGATGAGGCTCGAGCAGTACTTC

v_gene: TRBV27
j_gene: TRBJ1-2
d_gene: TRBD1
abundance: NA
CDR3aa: CASSWGQGPGGYGYTF
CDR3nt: TGTGCCAGCAGTTGGGGACAGGGGCCTGGAGGCTATGGCTACACCTTC

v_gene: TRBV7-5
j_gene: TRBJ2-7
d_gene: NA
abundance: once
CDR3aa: CVRSLRSGGIAYEQYF
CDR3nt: TGTGTCAGAAGCTTACGTTCAGGGGGTATCGCCTACGAGCAGTACTTC

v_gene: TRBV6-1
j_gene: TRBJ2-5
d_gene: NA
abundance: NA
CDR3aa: CASSESQAQETQYF
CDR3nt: TGTGCCAGCAGTGAAAGTCAGGCACAAGAGACCCAGTACTTC

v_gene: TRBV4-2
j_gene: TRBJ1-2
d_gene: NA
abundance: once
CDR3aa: CASSQDFDAPGGYTF
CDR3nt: TGTGCCAGCAGCCAAGATTTCGACGCGCCAGGCGGCTACACCTTC

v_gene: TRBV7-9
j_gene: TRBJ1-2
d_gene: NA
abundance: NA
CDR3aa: CASSLPGGGNYGYTF
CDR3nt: TGTGCCAGCAGCCTCCCCGGGGGAGGCAACTATGGCTACACCTTC

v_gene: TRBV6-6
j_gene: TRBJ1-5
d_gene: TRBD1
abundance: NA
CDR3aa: CASSFDRGSNQPQHF
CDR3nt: TGTGCCAGCAGTTTTGACAGGGGGAGCAATCAGCCCCAGCATTTT

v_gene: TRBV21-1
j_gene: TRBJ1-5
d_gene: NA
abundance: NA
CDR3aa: CASSSRPRGNQPQHF
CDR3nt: TGTGCCAGCAGCTCTCGACCTAGGGGCAATCAGCCCCAGCATTTT

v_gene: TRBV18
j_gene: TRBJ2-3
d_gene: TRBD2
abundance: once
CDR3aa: CASSPRASGITDTQYF
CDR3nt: TGTGCCAGCTCACCACGGGCTAGCGGGATTACAGATACGCAGTATTTT

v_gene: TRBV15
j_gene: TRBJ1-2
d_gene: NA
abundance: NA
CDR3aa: CATSTLGPNYGYTF
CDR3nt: TGTGCCACCAGCACCCTGGGCCCTAACTATGGCTACACCTTC

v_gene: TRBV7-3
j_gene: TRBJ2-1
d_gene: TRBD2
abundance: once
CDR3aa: CASSLAGGPFNEQFF
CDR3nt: TGTGCCAGCAGCCTAGCGGGGGGGCCGTTCAATGAGCAGTTCTTC

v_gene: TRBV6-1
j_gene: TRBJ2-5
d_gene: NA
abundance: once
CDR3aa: CASSETWGSETQYF
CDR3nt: TGTGCCAGCAGTGAAACTTGGGGGAGCGAGACCCAGTACTTC

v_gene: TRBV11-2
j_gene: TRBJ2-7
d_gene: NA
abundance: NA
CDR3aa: CASERLGGPRGGQYF
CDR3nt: TGTGCCAGCGAGAGACTAGGGGGGCCGAGGGGCGGGCAGTACTTC

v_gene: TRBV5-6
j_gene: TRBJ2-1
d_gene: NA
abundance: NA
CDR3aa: CASSSGVSSYNEQFF
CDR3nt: TGTGCCAGCAGCTCGGGGGTAAGCTCCTACAATGAGCAGTTCTTC

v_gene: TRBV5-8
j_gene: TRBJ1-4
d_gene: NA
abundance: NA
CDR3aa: CASSFEGSRGEKLFF
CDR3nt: TGTGCCAGCAGTTTTGAGGGGAGTAGAGGTGAAAAACTGTTTTTT

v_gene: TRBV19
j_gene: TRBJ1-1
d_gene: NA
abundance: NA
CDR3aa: CASSIVGGGGSTEAFF
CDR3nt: TGTGCCAGTAGTATCGTGGGAGGTGGGGGAAGCACTGAAGCTTTCTTT

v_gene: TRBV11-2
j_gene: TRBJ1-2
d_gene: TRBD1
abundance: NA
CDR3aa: CASSSSQGPAGYGYTF
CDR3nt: TGTGCCAGCAGCTCCTCACAGGGGCCGGCGGGCTATGGCTACACCTTC

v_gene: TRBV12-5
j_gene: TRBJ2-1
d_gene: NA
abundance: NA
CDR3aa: CASGLGGNEQFF
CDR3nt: TGTGCTAGTGGTTTAGGGGGCAATGAGCAGTTCTTC

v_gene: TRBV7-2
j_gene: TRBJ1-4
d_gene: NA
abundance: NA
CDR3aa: CASSLASATNEKLFF
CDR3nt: TGTGCCAGCAGCTTAGCCTCCGCAACTAATGAAAAACTGTTTTTT

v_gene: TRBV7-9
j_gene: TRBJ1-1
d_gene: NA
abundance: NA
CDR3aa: CASSLEGSLNTEAFF
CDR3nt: TGTGCCAGCAGCTTAGAGGGCAGCTTGAACACTGAAGCTTTCTTT

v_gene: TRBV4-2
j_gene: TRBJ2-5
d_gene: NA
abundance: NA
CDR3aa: CASSQYSGQETQYF
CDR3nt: TGTGCCAGCAGCCAATACAGCGGCCAAGAGACCCAGTACTTC

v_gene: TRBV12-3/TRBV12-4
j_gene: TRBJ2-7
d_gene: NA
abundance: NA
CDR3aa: CASSLGLVGEQYF
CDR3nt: TGTGCCAGCAGTTTAGGGCTAGTAGGCGAGCAGTACTTC

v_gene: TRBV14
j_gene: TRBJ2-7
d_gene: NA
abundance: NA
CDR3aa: CASSLLRGGVQYF
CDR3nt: TGTGCCAGCAGCCTCCTTAGGGGGGGCGTGCAGTACTTC

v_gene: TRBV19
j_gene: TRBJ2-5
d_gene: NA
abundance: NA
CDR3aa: CASSPGTVLGTQYF
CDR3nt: TGTGCCAGTAGTCCCGGGACCGTTCTGGGGACCCAGTACTTC

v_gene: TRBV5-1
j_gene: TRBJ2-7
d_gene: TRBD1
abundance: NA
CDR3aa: CASSVRDSPYEQYF
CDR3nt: TGCGCCAGCAGCGTCCGGGACAGTCCCTACGAGCAGTACTTC

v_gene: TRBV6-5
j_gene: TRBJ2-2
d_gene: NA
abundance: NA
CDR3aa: CASSRGTGELFF
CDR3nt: TGTGCCAGCAGCCGGGGCACCGGGGAGCTGTTTTTT

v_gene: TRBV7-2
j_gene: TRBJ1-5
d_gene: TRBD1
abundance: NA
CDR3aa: CASSGQGARDQPQHF
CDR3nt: TGTGCCAGCAGCGGGCAGGGGGCGCGAGATCAGCCCCAGCATTTT

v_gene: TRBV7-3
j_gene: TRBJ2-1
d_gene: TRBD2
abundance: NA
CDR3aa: CASSLIAGGNEQFF
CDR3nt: TGTGCCAGCAGCTTAATAGCGGGAGGGAATGAGCAGTTCTTC